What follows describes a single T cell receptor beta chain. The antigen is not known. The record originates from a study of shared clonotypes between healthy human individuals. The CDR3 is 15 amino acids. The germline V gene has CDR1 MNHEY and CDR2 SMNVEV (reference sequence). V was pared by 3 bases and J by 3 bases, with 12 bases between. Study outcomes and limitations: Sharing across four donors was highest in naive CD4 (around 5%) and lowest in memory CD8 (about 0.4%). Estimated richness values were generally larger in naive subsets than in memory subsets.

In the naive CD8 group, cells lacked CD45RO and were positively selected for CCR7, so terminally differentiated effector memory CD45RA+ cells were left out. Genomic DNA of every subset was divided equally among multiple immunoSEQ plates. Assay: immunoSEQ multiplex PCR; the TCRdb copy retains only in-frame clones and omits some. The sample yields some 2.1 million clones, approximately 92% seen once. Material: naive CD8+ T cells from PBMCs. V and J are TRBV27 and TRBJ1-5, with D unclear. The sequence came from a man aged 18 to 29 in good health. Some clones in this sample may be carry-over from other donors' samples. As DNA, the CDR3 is TGTGCCAGCAGTTTCGGCCCCGGGCCCAATCAGCCCCAGCATTTT. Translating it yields CASSFGPGPNQPQHF.